The following is a TCR beta chain sequence with its context. Antigen unknown. Trimming took 7 bases from V and 3 from J, leaving 10 bases between them. The CDR3 has 13 amino acids. Germline V gives CDR1 MNHNY, CDR2 SVGAGI (reference sequence). The sample comes from a study of read filtering for tumor transcriptome and immune sequencing. Findings and caveats of the study: IR-seq and RNA-seq agreed better without single-read clonotypes.

This library used around 0.4 ug RNA and molecular barcoded adaptors spanning alpha/delta and beta/gamma chains. TCRdb re-derived calls from the reads in MiXCR, one entry per CDR3 protein. This table holds approximately 14,000 distinct CDR3 sequences, 20% found once. Source material: a population of CD138-negative cells sorted from bone marrow. The clonotype was recovered from a donor at least 40 years old with multiple myeloma. The chain carries TRBV6-6 and TRBJ1-5; no clear D gene. This CDR3 reads CASTQVTNQPQHF. CDR3 nucleotide sequence: TGTGCCAGCACCCAGGTAACCAATCAGCCCCAGCATTTT.